The T cell receptor beta chain under discussion was sequenced for a study of T-cell reconstitution after alpha-beta-depleted transplantation in children. The V gene lost 6 bases and the J gene lost 5 bases, with 10 bases spanning the gap. The CDR3 is made up of 12 amino acids. CDR1 is SQVTM, CDR2 ANQGSEA, per germline. This clonotype was counted at least ten times. Unique molecular identifiers were used in preparing the TCRbeta library. TCRdb re-called the PCR reads with MiXCR, one entry per CDR3 protein. The sample lists about 350,000 distinct CDR3 sequences, more than 10% occurring once. The sequencing here drew on PBMCs, taken from the stem cell graft. The TCR sequence derives from a human donor who donated a stem cell graft to a child with Fanconi anemia. This chain links TRBV29-1 with TRBJ2-2; a possible D gene is TRBD2 (6 bases). CDR3 DNA sequence: TGCAGCGTCCGGAGGGTGACCGGGGAGCTGTTTTTT. It yields the protein CSVRRVTGELFF.